This passage covers 24 T cell receptor beta chains from one sample sequenced in a study of TIL therapy for anti-PD-1-resistant metastatic lung cancer. Sequencing used immunoSEQ v3. The protocol was immunoSEQ multiplex PCR, while the TCRdb copy is restricted to in-frame clones and leaves out a portion. This sample has tens of thousands of clones; around 79% occur once, and the top ten carry less than 2%. Time point reported: pre-treatment sample, taken before nivolumab and TIL therapy. This specimen was blood, taken at baseline. The source of these receptors is a person aged 25 to 85 with non-small cell lung cancer.

The V and J genes are TRBV7-9 and TRBJ2-6; D call uncertain. Trimming removed 9 bases at V and 0 bases at J, with 9 bases between. The CDR3 length is 14 residues. In germline, CDR1 is SEHNR, CDR2 FQNEAQ (reference sequence). DNA for the CDR3: TGTGCCAGGGGATCGAGCTCTGGGGCCAACGTCCTGACTTTC. This gives the protein CARGSSSGANVLTF.

V usage is TRBV5-1 and J usage is TRBJ1-1; 7 bases line up with TRBD1. CDR3 length: 15 residues. The V gene's germline CDR1 is SGHRS and CDR2 YFSETQ. The J segment lost 2 bases and the V segment lost 0 bases, leaving 4 bases of the junction unmatched. The CDR3 loop reads CASSLVAGGNTEAFF. The CDR3 region has the DNA TGCGCCAGCAGCTTGGTTGCAGGGGGTAACACTGAAGCTTTCTTT.

This rearrangement joins TRBV7-7 to TRBJ2-1, with a tentative D call TRBD2 (5 bases). The length of the CDR3 is 14 residues. V dropped 1 base and J dropped 9 bases, with 13 bases sitting between them. Germline CDR1 reads SSHAT; CDR2 reads FNYEAQ (reference sequence). The CDR3 bases are TGTGCCAGCAGCTTAGATCGAGGGTCGGGTGAGCAGTTCTTC. It specifies CASSLDRGSGEQFF.

The chain couples TRBV19 to TRBJ1-1; D might be TRBD1 (5 bases). The germline V gene encodes CDR1 LNHDA and CDR2 SQIVND (reference sequence). The CDR3 is 13 amino acids. V gave up 9 bases and J gave up 3 bases, with 14 bases separating them. The CDR3 region has the DNA TGTGCCAGCCGACTAGAGGGGTACACTGAAGCTTTCTTT. Residues: CASRLEGYTEAFF.

The chain recombines TRBV14 with TRBJ1-5; no clear D gene. The CDR3 has 14 residues. CDR1 and CDR2 (germline): SGHDN, FVKESK. V was cut by 1 base and J by 4 bases, with 8 bases left in between. The CDR3 coding sequence is TGTGCCAGCAGCCAAGTGGCAACTAATCAGCCCCAGCATTTT. Amino acid sequence: CASSQVATNQPQHF.

The V gene is TRBV12-5, the J gene TRBJ1-5; TRBD1 agrees at 7 bases. J was trimmed by 3 bases and V by 6 bases; bases with no gene match: 5. Germline assignment: CDR1 LGHNT and CDR2 FRNRAP. This CDR3 has 14 residues. CDR3 DNA sequence: TGTGCTAGTGGCCCCACAGGGGACAATCAGCCCCAGCATTTT. Protein sequence: CASGPTGDNQPQHF.

This chain uses TRBV11-2 with TRBJ2-2, with a tentative D call TRBD2 (6 bases). Trimming removed 1 base at V and 0 bases at J, with 6 bases between. Germline CDR1 reads SGHAT; CDR2 reads FQNNGV. This CDR3 has 15 amino acids. CDR3 sequence: CASSLGLANTGELFF. The CDR3 DNA reads as TGTGCCAGCAGCTTAGGACTAGCGAACACCGGGGAGCTGTTTTTT.

The rearrangement joins TRBV7-9 to TRBJ2-7; a possible D gene is TRBD2 (5 bases). Trimming removed 4 bases at V and 2 bases at J, with 12 bases between. CDR1 is SEHNR, CDR2 FQNEAQ, per germline (reference sequence). CDR3 length: 14 amino acids. CDR3 amino acids: CASSSSGIAYEQYF. The CDR3 nucleotides are TGTGCCAGCAGCTCATCCGGGATCGCCTACGAGCAGTACTTC.

This CDR3 reads CASSLGQVAEQYF. The CDR3 coding sequence is TGCGCCAGCAGCCTGGGACAGGTGGCCGAGCAGTACTTC. This chain joins TRBV5-1 and TRBJ2-7, with 8 bases lining up with TRBD1. Trimming at V came to 4 bases and at J to 6 bases, leaving 6 bases not matched to a gene. This CDR3 has 13 amino acids. CDR1 SGHRS and CDR2 YFSETQ come from the germline V gene.

The J gene is TRBJ1-4, the V gene TRBV7-9; D ambiguous. Deletions cut 5 bases from V and 4 bases from J, with 8 bases between. CDR3 size: 13 residues. Germline-derived CDR1 and CDR2 are SEHNR and FQNEAQ (reference sequence). The DNA for the CDR3 is TGTGCCAGCAGCCCCCTCTATAATGAAAAACTGTTTTTT. It specifies CASSPLYNEKLFF.

The rearrangement joins TRBV2 to TRBJ2-2; D unresolved. Per germline, CDR1 SNHLY and CDR2 FYNNEI. Trimming took 1 base from V and 1 from J, leaving 4 bases between them. The CDR3 runs 14 residues. In DNA form, the CDR3 reads TGTGCCAGCAGTGAAGGCGTGAACACCGGGGAGCTGTTTTTT. This gives the protein CASSEGVNTGELFF.

The chain links TRBV6-5 to TRBJ2-1; D is uncertain. The CDR3 contains 15 residues. Germline CDR1 and CDR2: MNHEY and SVGAGI. The V and J ends lost 2 bases and 6 bases respectively, with 14 bases between them. CDR3 in amino acids: CASSYGVVTPNEQFF. The CDR3 DNA follows: TGTGCCAGCAGTTACGGGGTGGTCACCCCCAATGAGCAGTTCTTC.

J is TRBJ2-5 and V is TRBV5-1, with D tentatively TRBD2 (5 bases). With 0 bases removed from V and 3 bases from J, the gap between germline ends came to 6 bases. Germline CDR1 reads SGHRS; CDR2 reads YFSETQ. The CDR3 loop spans 13 amino acids. This CDR3 is CASSLEGEETQYF. As DNA, the CDR3 is TGCGCCAGCAGCTTGGAGGGAGAAGAGACCCAGTACTTC.

The rearrangement links TRBV7-2 to TRBJ1-2; TRBD1 matches 8 bases. The CDR3 covers 14 residues. V gave up 5 bases and J gave up 3 bases; unmatched junction bases: 5. Looked up from germline, CDR1 is SGHTA and CDR2 is FQGNSA. CDR3 coding DNA: TGTGCCAGCAGCCCACGGACAGGGCACTATGGCTACACCTTC. This sequence encodes CASSPRTGHYGYTF.

In this sample, this clone turned up a few times. The V and J genes are TRBV2 and TRBJ1-2; D remains ambiguous. Germline V gives CDR1 SNHLY, CDR2 FYNNEI. The CDR3 has 13 amino acids. V lost 6 bases and J lost 7, with 15 bases in between. The CDR3 coding sequence is TGTGCCAGCAGCCGGGCCCCGGTCCCTGGCTACACCTTC. This gives the protein CASSRAPVPGYTF.

V usage is TRBV11-2 and J usage is TRBJ1-2; TRBD1 matches 10 bases. CDR3 length: 16 amino acids. Germline V CDR1 and CDR2: SGHAT, FQNNGV. V gave up 6 bases and J gave up 6 bases; unmatched junction bases: 13. The CDR3 nucleotides are TGTGCCAGCAGTCTGAGACCGGGACAGGGGAAGGATGGCTACACCTTC. This translates into CASSLRPGQGKDGYTF.

This chain connects TRBV7-9 to TRBJ2-7; 10 bases are a match to TRBD1. CDR1 and CDR2 from the germline V gene are SEHNR and FQNEAQ (reference sequence). The CDR3 spans 15 residues. Unmatched junction bases numbered 8, after V lost 5 bases and J lost 4 bases. CDR3 residues: CASSQPGTGEYEQYF. The CDR3 DNA is TGTGCCAGCAGCCAACCGGGGACAGGGGAGTACGAGCAGTACTTC.

CDR3: CASSPTQGPGQPQHF. The CDR3 region has the DNA TGTGCCAGCTCACCAACGCAGGGTCCGGGACAGCCCCAGCATTTT. The chain combines TRBV18 with TRBJ1-5; D is perhaps TRBD1 (5 bases). The V gene lost 2 bases and the J gene lost 7 bases, with 15 bases spanning the gap. The CDR3 is 15 amino acids. CDR1 and CDR2 from the germline V gene are KGHSH and LQKENI.

The chain is built from TRBV11-2 and TRBJ2-3, with 7 positions matching TRBD2. J lost 1 base, V lost 3 bases, and 7 bases had no gene match. Germline values: CDR1 SGHAT, CDR2 FQNNGV. The CDR3 is 16 amino acids. The CDR3 DNA sequence: TGTGCCAGCAGCTTTGCGGGTACTAGCGGCACAGATACGCAGTATTTT. Translation: CASSFAGTSGTDTQYF.

The chain recombines TRBV7-9 with TRBJ1-2; possible D gene TRBD1, 5 bases. The germline V and J ends were trimmed by 4 bases and 4 bases, with 16 bases remaining between them. Germline V gives CDR1 SEHNR, CDR2 FQNEAQ (reference sequence). The CDR3 runs 15 residues. For the CDR3, the DNA is TGTGCCAGCAGCTGGGGACCTAGAGGTGGCTATGGCTACACCTTC. This gives the protein CASSWGPRGGYGYTF.

This rearrangement joins TRBV5-1 to TRBJ2-5; TRBD2 agrees at 10 bases. The CDR3 is 14 amino acids. Germline CDR1 SGHRS, CDR2 YFSETQ. V lost 4 bases, J lost 2 bases, and 2 bases stayed unmatched. CDR3 bases: TGCGCCAGCAGCCCGGGACTAGCGCAAGAGACCCAGTACTTC. As protein: CASSPGLAQETQYF.

This clone came up a few times. J is TRBJ1-3 and V is TRBV30; D gene uncertain. Germline CDR1 reads GTSNPN; CDR2 reads SVGIG (reference sequence). Trimming left V 0 bases short and J 0 bases short, with 6 bases between. This CDR3 has 14 residues. DNA of the CDR3: TGTGCCTGGAGTGTCGAGCGCTCTGGAAACACCATATATTTT. Translated, it gives CAWSVERSGNTIYF.

About this clone itself: The sample carries other DNA sequences with the same CDR3. J is TRBJ1-5 and V is TRBV7-2, with D possibly matching TRBD1 (6 bases). The CDR3 is 17 residues long. V was pared by 5 bases and J by 0 bases, with 17 bases between. CDR1 and CDR2 (germline): SGHTA, FQGNSA. In DNA, the CDR3 is TGTGCCAGCAGCCCGGGACCAGGGGCTTATAGCAATCAGCCCCAGCATTTT. Translated: CASSPGPGAYSNQPQHF. The full variable domain, its missing parts supplied by reference TRBV7-2 and TRBJ1-5, is GAGVSQSPSNKVTEKGKDVELRCDPISGHTALYWYRQSLGQGLEFLIYFQGNSAPDKSGLPSDRFSAERTGGSVSTLTIQRTQQEDSAVYLCASSPGPGAYSNQPQHFGDGTRLSIL.

This chain connects TRBV19 to TRBJ2-7; D gene uncertain. The germline CDR1 and CDR2 sequences are LNHDA and SQIVND (reference sequence). CDR3 length: 14 amino acids. V gave up 3 bases and J gave up 3 bases, with 12 bases separating them. CDR3 DNA sequence: TGTGCCAGTAGTATGGTCGACGGAAACTACGAGCAGTACTTC. Translating it yields CASSMVDGNYEQYF.